This paragraph reports one TCR beta chain. This entry comes from a study of blood T cell repertoires in COVID-19. For the study at large: Sources were T cells, B-cell-depleted T cells, or PBMCs; the material itself was cDNA or gDNA.

Germline V lookup: CDR1 LNHDA, CDR2 SQIVND (reference sequence). V trimming: 5 bases; J trimming: 7 bases; junction bases outside the gene matches: 10. There are 15 residues in the CDR3. In the original analysis: Estimation of nucleated cell counts relied on the amplification of reference gene primers. The table came from immunoSEQ multiplex PCR; TCRdb's copy has only in-frame clones and leaves some out. The DNA was the basis for D and trimming; V, J and clone size are from that table. The sample includes some 41,000 clones, about 90% of them seen just once. This clonotype was sampled from a woman aged 30 to 39 in a cohort sampled during active COVID-19. The chain uses TRBV19 and TRBJ1-1; 10 bases fit TRBD1. The specimen sequenced was peripheral blood. This CDR3 is CASSARTGGYGEAFF. The CDR3 DNA reads TGTGCCAGTAGTGCCCGGACAGGGGGATATGGTGAAGCTTTCTTT.